Given below is one TCR beta chain in context. No antigen is known for it. The data derive from a study of shared clonotypes between healthy human individuals. Study-wide results and caveats: Memory subsets generally showed smaller estimated richness than naive subsets did. With several donors compared, 4.5% to 6.5% of naive CD4 clonotypes were shared.

This table comes from immunoSEQ multiplex PCR, and its TCRdb copy is limited to in-frame clones, with some not included. The top ten clones hold about 0.42% of a sample with some 1.5 million clones, approximately 98% of them seen once. This CDR3 comprises 14 residues. Germline loops: CDR1 MGHDK, CDR2 SYGVNS. V was trimmed by 4 bases and J by 9 bases, leaving 16 bases between them. This sequence joins TRBV25-1 and TRBJ2-1, with D maybe TRBD2 (6 bases). Sequencing was done on a sample of naive CD4+ T cells sorted from blood. Subset meaning: CD45RA+ positively selected. The clonotype comes from a man aged 25-45 years in good health. The CDR3 here is CASSGLGIGSEQFF. In DNA form, the CDR3 reads TGTGCCAGCAGTGGACTAGGAATAGGGAGTGAGCAGTTCTTC.